The clone carrying this T cell receptor beta chain was observed once. The data were obtained in a study of cytomegalovirus exposure and HLA in healthy donors. Researchers ran the PCR with 60 Vbeta and 13 Jbeta primers. TCRdb keeps only in-frame clones here, not all; method: immunoSEQ multiplex PCR. There are 150,000 to 200,000 clones in the sample; roughly 78% occur only once, and less than 15% lies in the top ten. This CDR3 region has 15 residues. The trim removed 9 bases at V and 4 bases at J, leaving 12 bases unmatched. From germline, CDR1 is MNHNY and CDR2 SVGAGI (reference sequence). Sample: PBMCs. The rearrangement joins TRBV6-6 to TRBJ2-7, with 10 bases that match TRBD2. The sequence was collected from a woman in her forties or fifties in good health and CMV-seropositive. The chain's CDR3 is CASLFTSGELYEQYF. CDR3 sequence (DNA): TGTGCCAGTCTCTTTACTAGCGGGGAATTGTACGAGCAGTACTTC.